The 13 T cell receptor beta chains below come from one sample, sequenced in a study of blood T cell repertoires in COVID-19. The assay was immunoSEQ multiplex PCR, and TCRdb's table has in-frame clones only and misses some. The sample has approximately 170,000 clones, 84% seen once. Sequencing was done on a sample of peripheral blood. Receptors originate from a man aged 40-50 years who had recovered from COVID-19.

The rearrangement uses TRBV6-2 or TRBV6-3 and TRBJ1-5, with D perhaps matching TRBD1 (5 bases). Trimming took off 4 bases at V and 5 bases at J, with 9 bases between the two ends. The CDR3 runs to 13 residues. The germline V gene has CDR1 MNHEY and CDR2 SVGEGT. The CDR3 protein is CASSLDSYQPQHF. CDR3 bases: TGTGCCAGCAGTTTAGACAGTTATCAGCCCCAGCATTTT.

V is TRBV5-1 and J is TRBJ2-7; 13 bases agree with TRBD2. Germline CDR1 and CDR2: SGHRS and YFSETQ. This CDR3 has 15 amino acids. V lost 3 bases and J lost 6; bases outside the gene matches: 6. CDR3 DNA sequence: TGCGCCAGCAGCTCGGGACTAGCGGGATCTAGCGAGCAGTACTTC. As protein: CASSSGLAGSSEQYF.

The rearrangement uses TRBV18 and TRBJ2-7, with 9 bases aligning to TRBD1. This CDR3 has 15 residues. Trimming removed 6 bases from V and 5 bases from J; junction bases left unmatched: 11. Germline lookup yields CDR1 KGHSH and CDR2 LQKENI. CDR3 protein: CASSKSDRGADEQYF. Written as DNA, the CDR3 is TGTGCCAGCTCTAAATCCGACAGGGGGGCGGACGAGCAGTACTTC.

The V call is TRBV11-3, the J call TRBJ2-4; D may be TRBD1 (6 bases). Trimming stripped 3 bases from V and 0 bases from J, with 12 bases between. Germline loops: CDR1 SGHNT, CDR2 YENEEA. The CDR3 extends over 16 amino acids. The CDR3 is CASSLRGQKAKNIQYF. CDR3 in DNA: TGTGCCAGCAGCTTGAGGGGACAAAAAGCCAAAAACATTCAGTACTTC.

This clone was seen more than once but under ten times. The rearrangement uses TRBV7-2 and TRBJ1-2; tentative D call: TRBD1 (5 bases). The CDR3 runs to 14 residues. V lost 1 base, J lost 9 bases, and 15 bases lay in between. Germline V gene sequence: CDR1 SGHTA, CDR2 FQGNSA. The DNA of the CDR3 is TGTGCCAGCAGCTTAGTAGGTCAGGGTAGTCGCTACACCTTC. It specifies CASSLVGQGSRYTF.

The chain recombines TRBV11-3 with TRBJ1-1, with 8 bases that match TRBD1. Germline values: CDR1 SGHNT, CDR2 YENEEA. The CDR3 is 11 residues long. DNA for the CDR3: TGTGCAACCGGGACAGGCCCTGAAGCTTTCTTT. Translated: CATGTGPEAFF. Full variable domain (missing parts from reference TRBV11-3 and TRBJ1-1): EAGVVQSPRYKIIEKKQPVAFWCNPISGHNTLYWYLQNLGQGPELLIRYENEEAVDDSQLPKDRFSAERLKGVDSTLKIQPAELGDSAVYLCATGTGPEAFFGQGTRLTVV.

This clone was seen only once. The CDR3 DNA follows: TGCGCCAGCAGCCGGACTAGGGTGGAGACCCAGTACTTC. Translating it yields CASSRTRVETQYF. The chain couples TRBV4-3 to TRBJ2-5; TRBD2 matches 7 bases. Germline values: CDR1 LGHNA, CDR2 YSLEER. Trimming took 4 bases from V and 5 from J; bases not matched to a gene: 4. The CDR3 runs 13 residues.

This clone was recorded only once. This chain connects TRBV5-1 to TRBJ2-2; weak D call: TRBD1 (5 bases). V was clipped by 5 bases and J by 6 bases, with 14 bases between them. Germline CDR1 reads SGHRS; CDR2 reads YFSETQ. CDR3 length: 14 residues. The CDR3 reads CASRGQGSSGELFF. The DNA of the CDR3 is TGCGCCAGCAGAGGTCAGGGTTCGTCCGGGGAGCTGTTTTTT.

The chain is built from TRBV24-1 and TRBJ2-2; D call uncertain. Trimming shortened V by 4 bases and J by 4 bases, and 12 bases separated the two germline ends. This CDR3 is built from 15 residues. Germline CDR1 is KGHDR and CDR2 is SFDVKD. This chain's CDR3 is CATSDPAGGTGELFF. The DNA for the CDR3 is TGTGCCACCAGTGACCCCGCCGGCGGCACCGGGGAGCTGTTTTTT.

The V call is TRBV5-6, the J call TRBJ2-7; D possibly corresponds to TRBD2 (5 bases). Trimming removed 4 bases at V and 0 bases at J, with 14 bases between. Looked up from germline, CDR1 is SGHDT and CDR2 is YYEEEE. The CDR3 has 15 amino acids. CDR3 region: CASSLDPGFSYEQYF. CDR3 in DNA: TGTGCCAGCAGCCTCGACCCGGGATTCTCCTACGAGCAGTACTTC.

The CDR3 DNA sequence: TGTGCCAGCAACTGGGGGGACTACGAGCAGTACTTC. Amino acid sequence: CASNWGDYEQYF. This chain uses TRBV2 with TRBJ2-7; a possible D gene is TRBD2 (6 bases). Deletions cut 7 bases from V and 3 bases from J, with 10 bases between. The CDR3 runs 12 residues. Germline V gives CDR1 SNHLY, CDR2 FYNNEI.

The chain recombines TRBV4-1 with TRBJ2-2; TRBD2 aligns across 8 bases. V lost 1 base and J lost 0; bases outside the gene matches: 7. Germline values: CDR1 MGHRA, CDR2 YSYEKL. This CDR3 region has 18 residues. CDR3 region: CASSQAPHSGANTGELFF. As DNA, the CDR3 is TGCGCCAGCAGCCAAGCCCCTCATAGCGGGGCGAACACCGGGGAGCTGTTTTTT.

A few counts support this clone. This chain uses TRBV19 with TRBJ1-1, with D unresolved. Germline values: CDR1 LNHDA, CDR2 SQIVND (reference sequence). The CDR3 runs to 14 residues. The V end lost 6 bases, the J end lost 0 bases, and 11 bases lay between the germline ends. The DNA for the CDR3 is TGTGCCAGTAGCTCCTCTCAGATGAACACTGAAGCTTTCTTT. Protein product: CASSSSQMNTEAFF.